The present T cell receptor beta chain was sequenced within a study of early T cells in non-severe SARS-CoV-2 infection (dated by TCRdb to the early 2020s). Concerning the study at large: Because TCR sequencing was done on bulk RNA from unsorted whole blood, the alpha and beta chains could not be paired.

Beyond this particular receptor, the publication reports: VDJdb matching was skewed toward anti-spike CD8 responses, so virus-specific expansions were likely underestimated and private and CD4 specificities were missed.

The library came from 5' RACE. Sequencing used a NextSeq 500. To correct for sequencing error and PCR bias, the TCR library protocol tagged individual cDNA molecules with unique molecular identifiers. TCR alpha and beta chains were both sequenced, and the abundances of alpha and beta sequences in each sample were closely correlated with each other. In the original analysis: Decombinator V4 was used to annotate TCR sequences for V gene, J gene and CDR3. Expanded TCRs were defined as changing significantly between any two time points under a Poisson model with p below 0.0001. TCR abundances were normalised to the total number of TCRs sequenced per sample and were expressed as counts per million. MAIT TCRs were defined by TRAV1-2 paired with TRAJ12, TRAJ20 or TRAJ33, and iNKT TCRs by TRAV10 paired with TRAJ18. VDJdb, accessed 1 November 2021, was searched for CMV, EBV and SARS-CoV-2 annotated TCRs, excluding TCRs annotated for multiple antigens. In TCRdb, the public reads were trimmed at Q25 with fastp and aligned with MiXCR, with productive beta chains retained. Rows merge per CDR3 protein into single entries with the most common DNA and genes. For this entry, the V and J calls and clone size follow TCRdb and not the study's own pipeline. For this sample the table gives 98,000 or so distinct CDR3 sequences, of which approximately 11% were detected only once. The ten biggest clones cover 5.1% of the sample.

The CDR3 numbers 14 residues from cysteine through phenylalanine. Only the CDR3 region is kept as DNA, spanning 42 bases read in frame from base 1. From the germline V gene (reference sequence), CDR1 is GTSNPN and CDR2 is SVGIG. V lost 5 bases and J lost 2 bases; the stretch between them is 14 bases long. This clonotype was seen ten or more times. The target of this receptor is not known. Base qualities are missing; no much larger clone stands one base away. This was a case-control study nested in a cohort of healthcare workers in London, UK, who had nasopharyngeal swab PCR tests and blood samples taken every week. Healthcare workers were recruited during the week of the UK lockdown, between 23 and 31 March 2020, and followed weekly for up to about 16 weeks.

The source is an adult who was a healthcare worker with PCR-confirmed SARS-CoV-2 infection or an uninfected control (not recorded which). The sample was whole blood. The V gene is TRBV30 and the J gene is TRBJ2-3, with TRBD2 perhaps the D gene, on 5 matching bases. The sequence in DNA is TGTGCCTGGCTCAAAGGACTGCACACAGATACGCAGTATTTT. Its protein reads: CAWLKGLHTDTQYF.